These 8 T cell receptor beta chains were sequenced from one sample in a study of T cell clonality in common variable immunodeficiency. The table came from immunoSEQ multiplex PCR; TCRdb's copy has only in-frame clones and leaves some out. Sampling found about 52,000 clones, none seen once. The sample consisted of peripheral blood mononuclear cells. The receptors stem from a person between 18 and 75 years old in good health.

This clone was counted many times. The CDR3 extends 3 residues past the end of the read, so its final part is completed from the germline J gene. The chain joins TRBV30 to TRBJ2-1; 10 nucleotides match TRBD1. The CDR3 is made up of 15 amino acids. The trim removed 1 base at V and 8 bases at J, leaving 8 bases unmatched. The germline V gene has CDR1 GTSNPN and CDR2 SVGIG (reference sequence). The CDR3: CAWSDPVTGGHEQFF. Incomplete CDR3 DNA: TGTGCCTGGAGTGATCCGGTGACAGGGGGCCATGAG. The full variable domain, in which reference TRBV30 and TRBJ2-1 provide the parts outside the CDR3, is SQTIHQWPATLVQPVGSPLSLECTVEGTSNPNLYWYRQAAGRGLQLLFYSVGIGQISSEVPQNLSASRPQDRQFILSSKKLLLSDSGFYLCAWSDPVTGGHEQFFGPGTRLTVL.

There are many counts of this clone. The sequenced CDR3 bases are TGTGCCAGCAGCCTAGGATTGGTAAATGAAAAA. It is translated as CASSLGLVNEK. From start to end, the CDR3 is CASSLGLVNEKLFF. The chain combines TRBV5-5 with TRBJ1-4; D remains unclear. The read finishes 3 residues shy of the CDR3 end, and the germline J gene is used to complete it. Trimming stripped 4 bases from V and 5 bases from J, with 12 bases between. The CDR3 consists of 14 residues. Germline V gives CDR1 SGHKS, CDR2 YYEKEE (reference sequence).

This clone was recorded at least ten times. The sequenced fragment ends 3 residues before the CDR3 boundary, so the rest is inferred from the germline J gene. This chain links TRBV20-1 with TRBJ1-5; D might be TRBD1 (5 bases). With 3 bases removed from V and 1 base from J, the gap between germline ends came to 10 bases. The germline V gene has CDR1 DFQATT and CDR2 SNEGSKA (reference sequence). The CDR3 loop spans 14 amino acids. The sequenced CDR3 bases are TGCAGTGCTAGTAGGGGCGGAAGCAATCAGCCC. Translation gives CSASRGGSNQP. The whole CDR3 sequence is CSASRGGSNQPQHF.

Note on this clone: The read finishes 3 residues shy of the CDR3 end, and the germline J gene is used to complete it. The V call is TRBV7-6, the J call TRBJ2-1; D is perhaps TRBD2 (6 bases). Deletions cut 5 bases from V and 1 base from J, with 12 bases between. Germline CDR1 SGHVS, CDR2 FNYEAQ. This CDR3 comprises 15 residues. CDR3 loop: CASSAGGGSYNEQFF. The covered CDR3 bases are TGTGCCAGCAGCGCCGGTGGGGGGTCCTACAATGAG. Variable domain in full (rest from reference TRBV7-6 and TRBJ2-1): GAGVSQSPRYKVTKRGQDVALRCDPISGHVSLYWYRQALGQGPEFLTYFNYEAQQDKSGLPNDRFSAERPEGSISTLTIQRTEQRDSAMYRCASSAGGGSYNEQFFGPGTRLTVL.

This clone was seen repeatedly, ten times or more. The read ends 3 residues before the CDR3 terminus; that terminus is restored from the germline J gene. This rearrangement joins TRBV19 to TRBJ2-3, with a possible D match to TRBD1 (6 bases). Looked up from germline, CDR1 is LNHDA and CDR2 is SQIVND (reference sequence). V was shortened by 7 bases and J by 7 bases, with 12 bases between the two germline ends. CDR3 length: 12 amino acids. The CDR3 protein is CASTNQGYTQYF. The sequenced part of the CDR3 DNA is TGTGCCAGTACCAATCAGGGGTATACG.

This clone was picked up many times. The read falls 3 residues short of the CDR3 end, and the missing part is taken from the germline J gene. This chain joins TRBV7-8 and TRBJ1-5, with a tentative D call TRBD1 (6 bases). V was clipped by 0 bases and J by 4 bases, with 10 bases between them. CDR1 and CDR2 from the germline V gene are SGHVS and FQNEAQ. The CDR3 runs to 15 residues. CDR3 loop: CASSLARGSNQPQHF. The DNA read from the CDR3 is TGTGCCAGCAGCTTAGCAAGGGGGTCTAATCAGCCC.

In its sample, this clone was seen many times. The CDR3 extends 3 residues past the end of the read, so its final part is completed from the germline J gene. The gene calls are TRBV6-2 or TRBV6-3 and TRBJ1-6, with D possibly being TRBD1 (5 bases). V lost 2 bases and J 7 bases, leaving 9 bases between the germline ends. This CDR3 contains 14 residues. CDR1 MNHEY and CDR2 SVGEGT come from the germline V gene. Partial CDR3 DNA: TGTGCCAGCAGTTACGGCAGGGTGAATTCACCC. It encodes CASSYGRVNSP. The complete CDR3 protein is CASSYGRVNSPLHF.

This clone has ten or more counts. Read sequence stops 3 residues before the CDR3 end, and the germline J gene provides the missing end. J is TRBJ2-1 and V is TRBV2; TRBD2 agrees at 12 bases. The V gene's germline CDR1 is SNHLY and CDR2 FYNNEI. The CDR3 is 15 residues long. V lost 8 bases to trimming and J lost 5 bases; unmatched junction nucleotides: 7. The CDR3 DNA, read in part, is TGTGCCAGCCTAGGACTAGCGGGAATCAACAATGAG. It encodes CASLGLAGINNE. From start to end, the CDR3 is CASLGLAGINNEQFF.